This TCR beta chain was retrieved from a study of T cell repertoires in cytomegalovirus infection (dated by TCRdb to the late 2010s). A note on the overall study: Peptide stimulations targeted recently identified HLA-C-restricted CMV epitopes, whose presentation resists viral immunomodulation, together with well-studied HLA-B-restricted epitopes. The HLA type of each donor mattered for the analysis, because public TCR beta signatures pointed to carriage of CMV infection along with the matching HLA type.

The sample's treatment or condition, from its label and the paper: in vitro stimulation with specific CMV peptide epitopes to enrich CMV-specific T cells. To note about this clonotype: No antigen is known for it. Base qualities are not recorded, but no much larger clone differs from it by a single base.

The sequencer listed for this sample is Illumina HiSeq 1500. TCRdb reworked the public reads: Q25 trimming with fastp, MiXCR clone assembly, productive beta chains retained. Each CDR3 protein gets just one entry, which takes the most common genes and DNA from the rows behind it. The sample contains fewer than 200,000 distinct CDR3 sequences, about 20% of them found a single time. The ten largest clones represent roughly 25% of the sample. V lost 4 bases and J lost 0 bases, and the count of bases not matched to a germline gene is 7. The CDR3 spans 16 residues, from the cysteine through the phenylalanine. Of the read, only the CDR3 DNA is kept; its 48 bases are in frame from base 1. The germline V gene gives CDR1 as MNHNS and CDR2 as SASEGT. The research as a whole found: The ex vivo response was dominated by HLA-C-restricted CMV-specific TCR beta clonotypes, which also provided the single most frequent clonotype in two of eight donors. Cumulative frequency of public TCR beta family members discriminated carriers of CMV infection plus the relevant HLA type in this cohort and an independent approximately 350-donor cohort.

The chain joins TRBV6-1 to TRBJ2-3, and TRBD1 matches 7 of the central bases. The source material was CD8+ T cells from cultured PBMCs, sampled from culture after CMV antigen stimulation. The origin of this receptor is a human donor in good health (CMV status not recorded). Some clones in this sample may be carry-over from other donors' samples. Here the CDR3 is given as CASSVGQRLSTDTQYF. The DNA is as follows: TGTGCCAGCAGTGTGGGACAGCGACTTAGCACAGATACGCAGTATTTT.